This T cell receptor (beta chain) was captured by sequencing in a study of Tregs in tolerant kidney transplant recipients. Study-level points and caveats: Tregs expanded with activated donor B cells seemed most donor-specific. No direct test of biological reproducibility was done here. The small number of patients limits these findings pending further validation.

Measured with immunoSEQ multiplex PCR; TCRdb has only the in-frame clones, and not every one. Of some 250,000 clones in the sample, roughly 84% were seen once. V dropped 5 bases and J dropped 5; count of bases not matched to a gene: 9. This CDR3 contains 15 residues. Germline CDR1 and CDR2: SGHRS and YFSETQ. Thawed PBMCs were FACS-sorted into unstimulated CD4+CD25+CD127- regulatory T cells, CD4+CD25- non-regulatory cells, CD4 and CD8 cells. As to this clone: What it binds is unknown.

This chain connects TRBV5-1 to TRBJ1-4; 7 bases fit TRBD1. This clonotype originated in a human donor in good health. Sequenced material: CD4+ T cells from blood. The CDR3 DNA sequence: TGCGCCAGCAGTATGTCGGGACAGATAAATGAAAAACTGTTTTTT. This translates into CASSMSGQINEKLFF.